The sequence of this T cell receptor (beta chain) was determined in a study of post-analysis software for immune sequencing data. The count of this clonotype is one. Its antigen is still unknown. Study-level findings and limits: Normalized Chao1 diversity in multiple sclerosis patients fell significantly below that of controls. Several TRBV segments (TRBV5-6, TRBV5-1 and TRBV20-1 among them) occurred more frequently in patients than in controls. Strong co-clustering by F measure was evident for samples that had been prepared in the same batch.

Trimming pared 3 bases from V and 0 bases from J, leaving 12 bases between. Germline V gene data show CDR1 as MNHNS and CDR2 as SASEGT. The CDR3 runs to 15 residues. Unique molecular identifiers were built into the TCR beta cDNA libraries. It was from approximately 0.91 to 9.4 million T cells that about half a million cDNA molecules came. TCRdb ran MiXCR on the PCR reads and lists one entry per CDR3 protein. Of over 300,000 distinct CDR3 sequences in the sample, less than 40% were seen once. The rearrangement links TRBV6-1 to TRBJ2-7; weak D call: TRBD1 (5 bases). The sequence derives from a girl aged 10 to 17 with multiple sclerosis. The sample comprised blood. The CDR3: CASSENQGGSYEQYF. The CDR3 DNA sequence: TGTGCCAGCAGTGAGAACCAGGGTGGCTCCTACGAGCAGTACTTC.